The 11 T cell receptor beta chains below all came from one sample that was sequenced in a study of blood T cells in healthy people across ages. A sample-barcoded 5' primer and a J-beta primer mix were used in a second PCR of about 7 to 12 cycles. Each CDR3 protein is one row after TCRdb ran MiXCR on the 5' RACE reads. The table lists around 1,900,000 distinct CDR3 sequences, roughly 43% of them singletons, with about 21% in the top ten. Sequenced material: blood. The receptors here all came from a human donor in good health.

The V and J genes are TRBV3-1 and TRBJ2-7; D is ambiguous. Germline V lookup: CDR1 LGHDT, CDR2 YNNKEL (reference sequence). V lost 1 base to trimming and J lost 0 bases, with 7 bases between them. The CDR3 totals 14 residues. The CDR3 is CASSQARTSYEQYF. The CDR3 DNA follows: TGTGCCAGCAGCCAAGCCAGGACCTCCTACGAGCAGTACTTC.

The CDR3 bases are TGTGCCAGCAGCCGCCTCAGTCTGGGGGACACTGAAGCTTTCTTT. Translation: CASSRLSLGDTEAFF. The V gene is TRBV11-3, the J gene TRBJ1-1; maybe TRBD1 (5 bases). Looked up from germline, CDR1 is SGHNT and CDR2 is YENEEA. The CDR3 totals 15 residues. With 5 bases removed from V and 3 bases from J, the gap between germline ends came to 16 bases.

CDR3 amino acids: CASAGASSYNEQFF. The CDR3 nucleotides are TGTGCTAGTGCGGGGGCGAGCTCCTACAATGAGCAGTTCTTC. The genes are TRBV12-5 and TRBJ2-1; D is perhaps TRBD1 or TRBD2 (6 bases each). The CDR3 contains 14 residues. V lost 7 bases to trimming and J lost 0 bases, with 10 bases between them. Germline CDR1 reads LGHNT; CDR2 reads FRNRAP.

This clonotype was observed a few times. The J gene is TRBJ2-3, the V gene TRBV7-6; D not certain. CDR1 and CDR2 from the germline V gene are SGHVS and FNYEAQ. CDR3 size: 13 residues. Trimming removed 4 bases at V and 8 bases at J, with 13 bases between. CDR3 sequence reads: CASSSLLAPTQYF. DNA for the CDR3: TGTGCCAGCAGCTCCCTTTTGGCCCCTACGCAGTATTTT.

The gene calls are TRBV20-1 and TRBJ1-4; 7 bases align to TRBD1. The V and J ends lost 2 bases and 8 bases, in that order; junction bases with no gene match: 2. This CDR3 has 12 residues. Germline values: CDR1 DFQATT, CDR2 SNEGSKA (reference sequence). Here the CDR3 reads CSARQDREKLFF. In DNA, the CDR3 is TGCAGTGCTAGACAGGACAGGGAAAAACTGTTTTTT.

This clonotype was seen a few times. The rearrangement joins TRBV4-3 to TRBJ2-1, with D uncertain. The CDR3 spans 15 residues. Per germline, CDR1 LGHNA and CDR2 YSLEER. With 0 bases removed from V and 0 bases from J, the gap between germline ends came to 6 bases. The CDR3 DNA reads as TGCGCCAGCAGCCAAGAGTTCAGCTCCTACAATGAGCAGTTCTTC. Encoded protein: CASSQEFSSYNEQFF.

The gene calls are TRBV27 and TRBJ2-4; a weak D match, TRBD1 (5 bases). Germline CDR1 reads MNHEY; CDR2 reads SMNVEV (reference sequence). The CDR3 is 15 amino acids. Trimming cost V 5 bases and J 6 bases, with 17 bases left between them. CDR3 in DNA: TGTGCCAGCAGTATCCAAGGGGAAGGGGTAAACATTCAGTACTTC. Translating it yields CASSIQGEGVNIQYF.

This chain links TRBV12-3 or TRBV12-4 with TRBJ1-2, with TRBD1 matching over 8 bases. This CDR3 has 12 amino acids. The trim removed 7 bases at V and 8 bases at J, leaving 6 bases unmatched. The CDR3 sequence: CASTSGGRGYTF. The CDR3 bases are TGTGCCAGCACATCAGGGGGCCGGGGCTACACCTTC.

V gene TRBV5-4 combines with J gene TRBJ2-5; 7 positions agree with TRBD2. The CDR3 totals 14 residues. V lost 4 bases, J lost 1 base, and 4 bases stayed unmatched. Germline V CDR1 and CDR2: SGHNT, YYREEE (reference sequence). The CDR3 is CASSEGTTQETQYF. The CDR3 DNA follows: TGTGCCAGCAGCGAGGGGACTACCCAAGAGACCCAGTACTTC.

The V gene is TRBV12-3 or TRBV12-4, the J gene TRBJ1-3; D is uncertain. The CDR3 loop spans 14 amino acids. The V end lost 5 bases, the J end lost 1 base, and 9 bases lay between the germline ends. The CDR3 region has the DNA TGTGCCAGCAGTCTACTGGGGTCTGGAAACACCATATATTTT. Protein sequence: CASSLLGSGNTIYF.

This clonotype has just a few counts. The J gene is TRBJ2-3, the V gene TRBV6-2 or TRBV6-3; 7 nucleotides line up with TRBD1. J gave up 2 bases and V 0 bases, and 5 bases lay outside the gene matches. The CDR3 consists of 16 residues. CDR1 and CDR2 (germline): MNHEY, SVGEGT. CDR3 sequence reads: CASSYSRDRLTDTQYF. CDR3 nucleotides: TGTGCCAGCAGTTACTCCCGGGACAGACTCACAGATACGCAGTATTTT.